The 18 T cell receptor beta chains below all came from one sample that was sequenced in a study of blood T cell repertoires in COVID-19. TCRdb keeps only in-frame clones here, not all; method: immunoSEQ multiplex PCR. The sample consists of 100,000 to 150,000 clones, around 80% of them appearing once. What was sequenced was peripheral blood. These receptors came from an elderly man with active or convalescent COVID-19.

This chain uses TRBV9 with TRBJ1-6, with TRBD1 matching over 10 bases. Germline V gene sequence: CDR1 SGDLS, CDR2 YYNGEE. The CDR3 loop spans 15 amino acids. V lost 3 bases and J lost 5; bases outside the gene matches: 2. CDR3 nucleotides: TGTGCCAGCAGCGAGACAGGGGGCAATAATTCACCCCTCCACTTT. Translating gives CASSETGGNNSPLHF.

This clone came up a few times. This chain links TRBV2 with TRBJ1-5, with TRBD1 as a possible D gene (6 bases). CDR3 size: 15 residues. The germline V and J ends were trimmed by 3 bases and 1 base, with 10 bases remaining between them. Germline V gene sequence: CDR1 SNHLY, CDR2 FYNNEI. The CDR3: CASSDGGRSNQPQHF. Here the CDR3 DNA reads TGTGCCAGCAGTGATGGGGGCCGGAGCAATCAGCCCCAGCATTTT.

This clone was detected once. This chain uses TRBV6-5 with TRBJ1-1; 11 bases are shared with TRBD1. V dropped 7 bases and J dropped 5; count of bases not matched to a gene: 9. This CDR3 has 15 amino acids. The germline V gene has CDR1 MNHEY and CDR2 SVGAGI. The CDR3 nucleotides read TGTGCCAGCACCCTGGGACAGGGGGTTCGGACTGAAGCTTTCTTT. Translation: CASTLGQGVRTEAFF.

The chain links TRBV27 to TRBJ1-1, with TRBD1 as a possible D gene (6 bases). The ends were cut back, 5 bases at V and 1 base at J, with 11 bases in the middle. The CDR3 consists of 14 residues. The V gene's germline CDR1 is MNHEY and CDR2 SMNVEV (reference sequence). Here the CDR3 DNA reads TGTGCCAGCAGTCCCCGGGGACAGAACACTGAAGCTTTCTTT. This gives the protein CASSPRGQNTEAFF.

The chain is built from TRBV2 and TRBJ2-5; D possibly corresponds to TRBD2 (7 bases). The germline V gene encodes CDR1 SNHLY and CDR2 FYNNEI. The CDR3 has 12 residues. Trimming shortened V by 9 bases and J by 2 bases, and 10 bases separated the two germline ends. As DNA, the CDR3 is TGTGCCAGTGGGAGGGGGCAAGAGACCCAGTACTTC. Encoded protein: CASGRGQETQYF. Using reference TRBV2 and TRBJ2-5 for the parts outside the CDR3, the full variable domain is EPEVTQTPSHQVTQMGQEVILRCVPISNHLYFYWYRQILGQKVEFLVSFYNNEISEKSEIFDDQFSVERPDGSNFTLKIRSTKLEDSAMYFCASGRGQETQYFGPGTRLLVL.

The CDR3 DNA is TGTGCCAGCGGTGAGAATACGCAGTATTTT. It yields the protein CASGENTQYF. This sequence joins TRBV19 and TRBJ2-3; D remains unclear. The CDR3 has 10 residues. Germline values: CDR1 LNHDA, CDR2 SQIVND (reference sequence). V lost 9 bases to trimming and J lost 7 bases, with 8 bases between them.

CDR3 sequence: CASSPGGDSPLHF. CDR3 coding DNA: TGTGCCAGCTCACCGGGAGGAGACTCACCCCTCCACTTT. The gene calls are TRBV18 and TRBJ1-6; D not certain. From germline, CDR1 is KGHSH and CDR2 LQKENI. The CDR3 consists of 13 residues. Trimming removed 3 bases at V and 10 bases at J, with 10 bases between.

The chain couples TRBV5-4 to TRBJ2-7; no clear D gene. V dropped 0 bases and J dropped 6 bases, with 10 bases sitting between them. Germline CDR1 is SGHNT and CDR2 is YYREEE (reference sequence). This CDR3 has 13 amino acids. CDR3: CASSLEPLVEQYF. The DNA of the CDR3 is TGTGCCAGCAGCTTGGAGCCCCTCGTCGAGCAGTACTTC. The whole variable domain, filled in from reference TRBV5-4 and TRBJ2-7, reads ETGVTQSPTHLIKTRGQQVTLRCSSQSGHNTVSWYQQALGQGPQFIFQYYREEENGRGNFPPRFSGLQFPNYSSELNVNALELDDSALYLCASSLEPLVEQYFGPGTRLTVT.

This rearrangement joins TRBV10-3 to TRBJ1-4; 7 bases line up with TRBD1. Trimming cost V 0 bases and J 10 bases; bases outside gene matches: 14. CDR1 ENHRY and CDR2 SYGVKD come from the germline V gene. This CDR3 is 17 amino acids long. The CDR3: CAISESGGAFPEGKLFF. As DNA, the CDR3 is TGTGCCATCAGTGAGTCAGGGGGCGCATTCCCCGAAGGAAAACTGTTTTTT.

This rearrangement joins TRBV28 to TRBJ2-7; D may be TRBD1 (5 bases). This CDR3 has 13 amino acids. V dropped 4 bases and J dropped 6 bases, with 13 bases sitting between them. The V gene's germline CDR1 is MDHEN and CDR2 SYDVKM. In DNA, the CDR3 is TGTGCCAGCAGTTCCCCTCAGGGTCGCGAGCAGTACTTC. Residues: CASSSPQGREQYF.

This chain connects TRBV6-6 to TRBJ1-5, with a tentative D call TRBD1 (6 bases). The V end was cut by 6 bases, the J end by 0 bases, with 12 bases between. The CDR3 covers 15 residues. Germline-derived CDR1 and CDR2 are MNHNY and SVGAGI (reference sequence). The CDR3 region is CASRPGQSSNQPQHF. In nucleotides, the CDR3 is TGTGCCAGCAGACCCGGACAGAGTAGCAATCAGCCCCAGCATTTT.

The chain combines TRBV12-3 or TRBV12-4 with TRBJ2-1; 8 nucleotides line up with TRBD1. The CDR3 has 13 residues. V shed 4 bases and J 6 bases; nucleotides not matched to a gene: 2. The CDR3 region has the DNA TGTGCCAGCAGTTGGACAGGGCCCAATGAGCAGTTCTTC. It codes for CASSWTGPNEQFF.

The CDR3 DNA is TGTGCCAGCACCACTTACTCGGCAGGGAACGAAAAACTGTTTTTT. It is translated as CASTTYSAGNEKLFF. V is TRBV7-9 and J is TRBJ1-4; D is perhaps TRBD1 (5 bases). Germline V gene data show CDR1 as SEHNR and CDR2 as FQNEAQ (reference sequence). The germline V and J ends were trimmed by 7 bases and 8 bases, with 20 bases remaining between them. The CDR3 contains 15 residues. Full variable domain (outside the CDR3, taken from reference TRBV7-9 and TRBJ1-4): DTGVSQNPRHKITKRGQNVTFRCDPISEHNRLYWYRQTLGQGPEFLTYFQNEAQLEKSRLLSDRFSAERPKGSFSTLEIQRTEQGDSAMYLCASTTYSAGNEKLFFGSGTQLSVL.

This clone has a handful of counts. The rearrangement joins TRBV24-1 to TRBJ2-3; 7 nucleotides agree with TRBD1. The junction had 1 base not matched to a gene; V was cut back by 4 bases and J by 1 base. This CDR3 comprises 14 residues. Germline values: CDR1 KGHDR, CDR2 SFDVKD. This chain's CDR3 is CATSDTGGTDTQYF. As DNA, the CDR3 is TGTGCCACCAGTGACACAGGGGGCACAGATACGCAGTATTTT.

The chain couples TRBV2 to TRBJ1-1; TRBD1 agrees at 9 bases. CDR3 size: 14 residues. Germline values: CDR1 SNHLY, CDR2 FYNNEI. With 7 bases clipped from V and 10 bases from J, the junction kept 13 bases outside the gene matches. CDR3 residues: CASTWDRDGGRAFF. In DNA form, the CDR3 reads TGTGCCAGCACTTGGGACAGGGATGGTGGTCGAGCTTTCTTT.

The CDR3 nucleotides read TGTGCCAGCAGTGACAGGGGGTCGGGGAACACTGAAGCTTTCTTT. Amino acid sequence: CASSDRGSGNTEAFF. V gene TRBV6-1 combines with J gene TRBJ1-1, with TRBD1 matching over 7 bases. This CDR3 spans 15 amino acids. With 3 bases clipped from V and 1 base from J, the junction kept 5 bases outside the gene matches. The V gene's germline CDR1 is MNHNS and CDR2 SASEGT.

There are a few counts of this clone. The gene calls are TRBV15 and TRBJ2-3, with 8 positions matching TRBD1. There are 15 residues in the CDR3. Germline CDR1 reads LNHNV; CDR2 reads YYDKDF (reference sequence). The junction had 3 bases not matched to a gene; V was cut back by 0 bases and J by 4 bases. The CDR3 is CATSRDRQGSDTQYF. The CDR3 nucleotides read TGTGCCACCAGCAGAGATCGACAGGGGTCAGATACGCAGTATTTT.

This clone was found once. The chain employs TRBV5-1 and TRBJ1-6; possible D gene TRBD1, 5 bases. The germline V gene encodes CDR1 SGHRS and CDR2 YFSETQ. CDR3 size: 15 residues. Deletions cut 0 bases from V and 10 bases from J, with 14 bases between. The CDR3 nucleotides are TGCGCCAGCAGCTTGGTTAGTAGGGGTTTATCACCCCTCCACTTT. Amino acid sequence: CASSLVSRGLSPLHF.